Below, one TCR beta chain is given with its context. Its specificity is not known. These data are taken from a study of shared clonotypes between healthy human individuals. Study context: Each donor contributed plates that comprised three CD4 naive, three CD4 memory, two CD8 naive and one CD8 memory. Whole-study results and caveats: Memory subsets generally showed lower estimated richness than naive subsets. It was expected that sequencing depth would affect clonotype sharing among donors.

Measured with immunoSEQ multiplex PCR; TCRdb has only the in-frame clones, and not every one. The repertoire consists of approximately 500,000 clones, with 90% to 96% occurring once and the leading ten covering approximately 0.062%. CDR1 and CDR2 (germline): SGHAT, FQDESV (reference sequence). V gave up 1 base and J gave up 1 base, with 5 bases separating them. The CDR3 sequence is 13 residues long. Sample: naive CD4+ T cells sorted from blood. This sample's subset: CD45RA+ positively selected. This clonotype originated in a woman in her 30s in good health. The chain recombines TRBV11-1 with TRBJ2-7, with D hard to call. Here the CDR3 DNA reads TGTGCCAGCAGCTTAGTCCCTTCCTACGAGCAGTACTTC. Its protein product is CASSLVPSYEQYF.